This T cell receptor (beta chain) derives from a study of cytomegalovirus exposure and HLA in healthy donors. Study conclusions and caveats: In a later analysis, at a false discovery rate of 0.05, about 16,000 TCR beta sequences matched HLA alleles.

The germline V gene encodes CDR1 SEHNR and CDR2 FQNEAQ (reference sequence). V shed 1 base, J shed 9 bases, and the junction held 12 bases outside the gene matches. The CDR3 runs 17 residues. PCR amplification relied on 60 Vbeta primers (plus 13 Jbeta primers). Using immunoSEQ multiplex PCR, the repertoire was profiled, and TCRdb retains in-frame clones only, with some absent. In the table there are approximately 250,000 clones, around 80% of which are singletons. In the case of this clone: The antigen remains undetermined.

Material for sequencing was PBMCs. The clonotype originates from a boy younger than 18 in good health and CMV-seronegative. This rearrangement joins TRBV7-9 to TRBJ2-1, with 10 bases aligning to TRBD2. The CDR3 bases are TGTGCCAGCAGCTTAGTATTCCGGAGCGGGGGGGCCCGTGAGCAGTTCTTC. Translated: CASSLVFRSGGAREQFF.